The present T cell receptor beta chain was sequenced within a study of regulatory T cells in long-lasting Graves disease (dated by TCRdb to about 2021). A note on the overall study: Newly diagnosed Graves' disease patients had taken antithyroid drugs for less than 3 months. A total of 33 samples underwent TCR sequencing: around 13 from persistent and roughly 20 from newly diagnosed Graves' disease patients. The study was registered as a clinical trial and conducted in China. Patients with persistent Graves' disease were compared with patients with newly diagnosed Graves' disease using TCR sequencing and RNA sequencing of peripheral blood.

This clonotype was counted many times. Its antigen specificity is not known. Base quality data are lacking; no much larger clone is found one base away. Paper-wide results and their limitations: Peripheral blood alone was examined, since thyroid tissue, which constituted the primary lesion, could not be accessed. As a limitation, the authors acknowledged that the small sample size may reduce accuracy. TRBV28, TRBJ1-2 and TRBJ2-5 were preferentially used in persistent disease, while TRBV20-1 and TRBJ2-1 were favored in newly diagnosed disease. Sequencing and analysis were limited to the TCR beta chain. Compared with newly diagnosed patients, patients with persistent Graves' disease had lower TCR Shannon entropy and fewer highly expanded clones, which suggests clonal expansion. More public clonotypes were shared among persistent patients (over 2,500) than among newly diagnosed patients (roughly 1,000).

The time point label corresponds to: newly diagnosed GD, antithyroid drugs for less than 3 months. For both TCR sequencing and RNA sequencing, RNA was extracted from PBMCs using TRIzol. Graves' disease was diagnosed according to American Thyroid Association guidelines. The patients came from an endocrinology department in Xi'an, China. Each patient gave 9 to 10 milliliters of peripheral blood, collected in an EDTA anticoagulant tube. PBMCs were isolated by Ficoll Paque Plus density gradient separation without further T cell sorting. An Agilent 2100 Bioanalyzer and agarose gel were used to check RNA quality, while a NanoDrop 2000 measured RNA concentration. Counted from cysteine to phenylalanine, this CDR3 has 13 amino acids. The sequence is cut down to CDR3 DNA, 39 bases in frame from base 1. CDR1 and CDR2 were assigned from the germline V gene as ENHRY and SYGVKD. V is clipped by 6 bases and J by 2 bases, and the sequence between their germline boundaries is 10 bases long.

Library prep was done by multiplex PCR. Instrument on record: Illumina HiSeq 4000. To build TCR beta libraries, CDR3 regions were amplified by Arm-PCR using iRepertoire HTBI primers. PCR products were gel purified before sequencing. In the source study's methods: Across samples, 62 TRBV and 13 to 15 TRBJ segments were identified and used for gene usage analysis of CDR3 amino acid clonotypes. COPE and FqMerger were used to merge the filtered high-quality paired reads into contigs. BLAST was used to align contigs to IMGT TRBV, TRBD and TRBJ reference genes, and CDR3 was defined according to IMGT. Clonotypes above 0.1% frequency were classified as highly expanded clones. Repertoire diversity was measured by Shannon entropy, and V-J evenness by the Gini coefficient. Clonotypes shared by more than one individual were considered public. TCRdb passed the public sequencing reads through fastp at Q25 and MiXCR, retaining productive beta sequences. Entries that share a CDR3 protein sequence are merged under the most common genes and DNA. The V and J calls shown here were made by TCRdb, not taken from the authors' results. Counted in this sample were approximately 210,000 distinct CDR3 sequences; about 17% of them appeared once. Clones ranked in the top ten supply approximately 20% of the sample.

This receptor was obtained from a female donor with Graves disease. Sequenced here: peripheral blood mononuclear cells (PBMCs), sampled at new diagnosis, from a patient treated with antithyroid drugs. Rearrangement joined TRBV10-3 to TRBJ1-1; the D gene is possibly TRBD1, with 5 bases matching. The nucleotide sequence is TGTGCCATCAGCCCGGGGGTAAACACTGAAGCTTTCTTT. This gives the protein CAISPGVNTEAFF.